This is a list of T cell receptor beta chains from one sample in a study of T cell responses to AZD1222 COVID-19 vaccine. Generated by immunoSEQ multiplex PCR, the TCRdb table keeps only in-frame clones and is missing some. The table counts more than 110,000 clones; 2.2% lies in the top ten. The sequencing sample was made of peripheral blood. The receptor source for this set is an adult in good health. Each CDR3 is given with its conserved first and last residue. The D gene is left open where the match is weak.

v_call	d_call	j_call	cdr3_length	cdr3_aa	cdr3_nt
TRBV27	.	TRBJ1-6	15	CASSLSDVRISPLHF	TGTGCCAGCAGTTTATCTGATGTAAGGATTTCACCCCTCCACTTT
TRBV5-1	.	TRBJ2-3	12	CASSLSTDTQYF	TGCGCCAGCAGCCTTAGCACAGATACGCAGTATTTT
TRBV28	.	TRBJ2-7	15	CASITGTLSSYEQYF	TGTGCCAGCATCACCGGGACACTAAGCTCCTACGAGCAGTACTTC
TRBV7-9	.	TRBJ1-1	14	CASRPDDVGTEAFF	TGTGCCAGCAGGCCGGACGACGTCGGCACTGAAGCTTTCTTT
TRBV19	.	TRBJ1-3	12	CASMWGGNTIYF	TGTGCCAGTATGTGGGGCGGAAACACCATATATTTT
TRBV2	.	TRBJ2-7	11	CASSVSYEQYF	TGTGCCAGCAGTGTGTCCTACGAGCAGTACTTC
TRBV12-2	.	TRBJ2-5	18	CASRFPAKPGTTQETQYF	TGTGCAAGTCGCTTCCCCGCAAAGCCGGGGACCACCCAAGAGACCCAGTACTTC
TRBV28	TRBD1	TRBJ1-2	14	CASRTGADMNGYTF	TGTGCCAGTCGGACAGGGGCGGATATGAATGGCTACACCTTC
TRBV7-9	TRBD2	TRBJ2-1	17	CASSPHPGTSGGNEQFF	TGTGCCAGCAGCCCCCATCCCGGGACTAGCGGGGGTAATGAGCAGTTCTTC
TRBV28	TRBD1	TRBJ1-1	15	CASSPRTGFATEAFF	TGTGCCAGCAGTCCACGGACAGGGTTTGCAACTGAAGCTTTCTTT
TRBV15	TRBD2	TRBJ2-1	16	CATSGGGGGHYNEQFF	TGTGCCACCAGCGGTGGTGGCGGGGGGCACTACAATGAGCAGTTCTTC
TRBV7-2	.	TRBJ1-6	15	CASSTDPMPGSPLHF	TGTGCCAGCAGTACGGACCCAATGCCTGGTTCACCCCTCCACTTT
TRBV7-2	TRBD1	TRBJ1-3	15	CASSYGTGKGNTIYF	TGTGCCAGCAGCTACGGGACAGGAAAAGGAAACACCATATATTTT
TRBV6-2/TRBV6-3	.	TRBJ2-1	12	CASSPPDGVRFF	TGTGCCAGCAGTCCCCCGGACGGGGTACGGTTCTTC
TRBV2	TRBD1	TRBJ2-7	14	CASSEQGVTYEQYF	TGTGCCAGCAGTGAACAGGGGGTGACCTACGAGCAGTACTTC
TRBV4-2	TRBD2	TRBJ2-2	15	CASSQELAATGELFF	TGTGCCAGCAGCCAAGAACTAGCGGCCACCGGGGAGCTGTTTTTT
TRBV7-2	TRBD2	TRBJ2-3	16	CASSSEVAGGKDTQYF	TGTGCCAGCAGCTCAGAGGTAGCGGGGGGGAAAGATACGCAGTATTTT
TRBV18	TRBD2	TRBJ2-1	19	CASSPPPGGGQSSYNEQFF	TGTGCCAGCTCACCACCGCCGGGCGGGGGTCAGAGCTCCTACAATGAGCAGTTCTTC
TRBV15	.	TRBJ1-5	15	CATSRDKAGGQPQHF	TGTGCCACCAGCAGAGATAAGGCAGGCGGACAGCCCCAGCATTTT
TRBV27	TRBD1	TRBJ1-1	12	CASRQGYTEAFF	TGTGCCAGTCGACAGGGATATACTGAAGCTTTCTTT
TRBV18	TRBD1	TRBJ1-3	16	CASSPGQGSSGNTIYF	TGTGCCAGCTCACCAGGACAGGGGAGCTCTGGAAACACCATATATTTT
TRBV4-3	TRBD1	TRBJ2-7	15	CASSHSGTGRGEQYF	TGCGCCAGCAGCCACTCCGGGACAGGGAGGGGGGAGCAGTACTTC
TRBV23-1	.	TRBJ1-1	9	CASSHGAFF	TGCGCCAGCAGTCACGGAGCTTTCTTT
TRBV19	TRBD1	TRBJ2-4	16	CASTGGVDLAKNIQYF	TGTGCCAGTACAGGGGGTGTCGATCTAGCCAAAAACATTCAGTACTTC
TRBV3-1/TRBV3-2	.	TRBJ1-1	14	CASSQGGARAEAFF	TGTGCCAGCAGCCAAGGAGGGGCGAGGGCTGAAGCTTTCTTT
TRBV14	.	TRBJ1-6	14	CASSQEGARSPLHF	TGTGCCAGCAGCCAAGAAGGGGCGCGTTCACCCCTCCACTTT